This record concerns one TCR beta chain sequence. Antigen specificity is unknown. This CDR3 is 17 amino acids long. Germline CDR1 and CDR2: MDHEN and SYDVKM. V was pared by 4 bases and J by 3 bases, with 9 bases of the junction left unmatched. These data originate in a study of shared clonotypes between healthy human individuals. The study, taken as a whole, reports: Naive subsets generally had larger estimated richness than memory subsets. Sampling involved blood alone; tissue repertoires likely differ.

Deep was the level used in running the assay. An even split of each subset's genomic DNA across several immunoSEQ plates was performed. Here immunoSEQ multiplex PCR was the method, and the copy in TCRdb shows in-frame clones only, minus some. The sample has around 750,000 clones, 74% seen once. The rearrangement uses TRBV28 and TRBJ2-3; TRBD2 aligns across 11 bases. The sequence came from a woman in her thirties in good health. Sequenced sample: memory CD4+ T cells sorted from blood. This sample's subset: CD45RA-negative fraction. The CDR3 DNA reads TGTGCCAGCAGTTCTAGCGTAGCGGGAGGGCCAACAGATACGCAGTATTTT. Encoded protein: CASSSSVAGGPTDTQYF.